This TCR beta chain emerged from a study of regulatory T cells in long-lasting Graves disease (TCRdb year 2021). For the study in its entirety: Persistent Graves' disease was defined as persistently positive TSH receptor autoantibodies together with antithyroid drug treatment for over 5 years. Persistent Graves' disease patients were compared with newly diagnosed Graves' disease patients by peripheral blood TCR sequencing and RNA sequencing. In the clinical cohort, patients with persistent Graves' disease had used antithyroid drugs for an average of around ten years. A total of around 35 samples underwent TCR sequencing: about 13 from persistent and around 20 from newly diagnosed Graves' disease patients. The study was registered as a clinical trial and conducted in China.

At least ten counts were recorded for this clonotype. Its antigen specificity is not known. Base qualities are not recorded, but no much larger clone differs from it by a single base. V is clipped by 2 bases and J by 1 base, and the sequence between their germline boundaries is 8 bases long. From its cysteine to its phenylalanine, the CDR3 spans 15 amino acids. CDR3 DNA only is kept here, 45 bases in frame from base 1. CDR1 and CDR2, looked up from the germline V gene, are MDHEN and SYDVKM. General study outcomes and caveats: The study examined only peripheral blood because the primary lesion, thyroid tissue, could not be accessed. TRBV28, TRBJ1-2 and TRBJ2-5 were preferentially used in persistent disease, while TRBV20-1 and TRBJ2-1 were favored in newly diagnosed disease. As a limitation, the authors acknowledged that the small sample size may reduce accuracy. A larger number of public clonotypes was shared among persistent patients (approximately 2,600) than among newly diagnosed patients (roughly 930). Only the TCR beta chain was sequenced and analyzed. Compared with newly diagnosed patients, persistent Graves' disease patients had lower TCR Shannon entropy and fewer highly expanded clones, which suggests clonal expansion.

The method behind the library was multiplex PCR. Sequencing instrument: Illumina HiSeq 4000. iRepertoire HTBI primers and Arm-PCR amplification of CDR3 regions were used to construct TCR beta libraries. PCR products were gel purified before sequencing. In the original analysis: Across samples, about 63 TRBV and 14 TRBJ segments were identified and used for gene usage analysis of CDR3 amino acid clonotypes. COPE and FqMerger were used to merge filtered high-quality paired reads into contigs. BLAST was used to align contigs to the IMGT TRBV, TRBD and TRBJ reference genes, and CDR3 was defined following IMGT. Any clonotype with a frequency above 0.1% was counted as a highly expanded clone. Repertoire diversity was measured by Shannon entropy, and V-J evenness by the Gini coefficient. A clonotype found in more than one individual was treated as public. Using fastp at Q25 and MiXCR, TCRdb reprocessed the public reads and kept productive beta chains. Each CDR3 protein gets just one entry, which takes the most common genes and DNA from the rows behind it. TCRdb, rather than the study authors, made the V and J calls. The sample records about 400,000 distinct CDR3 sequences, under 25% of which are singletons. Under 25% of the sample is held by the ten biggest clonotypes.

The time point label, as the study defines it: persistent/refractory GD, antithyroid drugs over 5 years with positive TRAb. For both TCR sequencing and RNA sequencing, RNA was extracted from PBMCs in TRIzol. The diagnosis of Graves' disease followed American Thyroid Association guidelines. Patients for the study were recruited at an endocrinology department in Xi'an, China. From each patient, around 8.3 milliliters of peripheral blood was collected into an EDTA anticoagulant tube. Ficoll Paque Plus density gradient separation was used to isolate PBMCs, and no additional T cell sorting was done. An Agilent 2100 Bioanalyzer and agarose gel were used to check RNA quality, while a NanoDrop 2000 measured RNA concentration.

The clonotype originates from a female donor with Graves disease. This sample comprised peripheral blood mononuclear cells (PBMCs), obtained when the disease was refractory, from a patient treated with antithyroid drugs. The chain is encoded by TRBV28 joined to TRBJ2-2, with no reliable assignment of the D segment. The CDR3 loop reads CASSLAVWNTGELFF. The DNA sequence is as follows: TGTGCCAGCAGTTTAGCGGTATGGAACACCGGGGAGCTGTTTTTT.